This passage covers 9 T cell receptor beta chains from one sample sequenced in a study of blood T cell repertoires in COVID-19. Sequencing was performed with immunoSEQ multiplex PCR; in TCRdb, only in-frame clones are kept and a portion is missing. The sample records 200,000 or so clones, approximately 79% being singletons. Source material: peripheral blood. These receptors all come from a young man with active or convalescent COVID-19.

This chain links TRBV4-1 with TRBJ2-5; D may be TRBD2 (5 bases). CDR1 and CDR2 from the germline V gene are MGHRA and YSYEKL. CDR3 length equals 16 residues. Between the trimmed V and J ends, which lost 2 bases and 2 bases, there was a span of 15 bases. DNA of the CDR3: TGCGCCAGCAGCCAAACTCTGACAAGGGAGCAAGAGACCCAGTACTTC. Translated: CASSQTLTREQETQYF.

The rearrangement links TRBV6-5 to TRBJ1-6; D gene unclear. The V gene's germline CDR1 is MNHEY and CDR2 SVGAGI. The V and J ends lost 6 bases and 5 bases respectively, with 8 bases between them. This CDR3 has 13 residues. CDR3 amino acids: CASRRDNNSPLHF. CDR3 bases: TGTGCCAGCAGGAGAGACAATAATTCACCCCTCCACTTT.

This chain connects TRBV4-3 to TRBJ2-3; 10 nucleotides agree with TRBD1. V trimming: 1 base; J trimming: 0 bases; junction bases outside the gene matches: 1. Germline loops: CDR1 LGHNA, CDR2 YSLEER. The CDR3 is 16 residues long. The CDR3, as DNA: TGCGCCAGCAGCCAAGGGACAGGGGGTAGCACAGATACGCAGTATTTT. It translates to CASSQGTGGSTDTQYF.

The chain carries TRBV30 and TRBJ2-3; the D gene is possibly TRBD1 (7 bases). CDR3 size: 14 residues. In germline, CDR1 is GTSNPN, CDR2 SVGIG (reference sequence). V lost 2 bases to trimming and J lost 0 bases, with 9 bases between them. This CDR3 reads CAWSQGGSTDTQYF. CDR3 bases: TGTGCCTGGAGTCAGGGGGGAAGCACAGATACGCAGTATTTT. Full variable domain (remainder filled in from reference TRBV30 and TRBJ2-3): SQTIHQWPATLVQPVGSPLSLECTVEGTSNPNLYWYRQAAGRGLQLLFYSVGIGQISSEVPQNLSASRPQDRQFILSSKKLLLSDSGFYLCAWSQGGSTDTQYFGPGTRLTVL.

There are a few counts of this clone. V and J are TRBV7-2 and TRBJ2-3; TRBD2 aligns across 8 bases. This CDR3 has 17 residues. In germline, CDR1 is SGHTA, CDR2 FQGNSA. The J segment lost 4 bases and the V segment lost 2 bases, leaving 11 bases of the junction unmatched. The CDR3 DNA is TGTGCCAGCAGCTTAAGTTTTGGAGGACTAGCAGCAGATACGCAGTATTTT. It specifies CASSLSFGGLAADTQYF.

The J gene is TRBJ2-3, the V gene TRBV7-2; TRBD2 agrees at 9 bases. The germline CDR1 and CDR2 sequences are SGHTA and FQGNSA. CDR3 size: 15 residues. V shed 5 bases, J shed 3 bases, and the junction held 6 bases outside the gene matches. This CDR3 reads CASSPRLAGTDTQYF. DNA of the CDR3: TGTGCCAGCAGCCCTCGGCTAGCGGGAACAGATACGCAGTATTTT.

The genes are TRBV9 and TRBJ1-3, with 10 bases identical to TRBD1. Germline assignment: CDR1 SGDLS and CDR2 YYNGEE. The CDR3 is 16 amino acids. The V segment lost 4 bases and the J segment 0 bases; nucleotides outside the gene matches: 4. CDR3: CASSPGTGVSGNTIYF. The CDR3 DNA sequence: TGTGCCAGCAGCCCAGGGACAGGGGTCTCTGGAAACACCATATATTTT.

The chain has TRBV19 and TRBJ2-7; 10 bases are a match to TRBD1. Germline lookup yields CDR1 LNHDA and CDR2 SQIVND (reference sequence). The trim removed 9 bases at V and 6 bases at J, leaving 29 bases unmatched. The CDR3 covers 20 residues. The CDR3 here is CARGQGSFSMIPTIRSEQYV. DNA for the CDR3: TGTGCCAGGGGACAGGGGTCTTTCTCCATGATACCCACTATACGGTCCGAGCAGTACGTC.

V and J are TRBV9 and TRBJ1-2; 7 nucleotides agree with TRBD1. The CDR3 totals 13 residues. Germline CDR1 SGDLS, CDR2 YYNGEE. The V and J ends lost 5 bases and 3 bases, in that order; junction bases with no gene match: 4. The DNA for the CDR3 is TGTGCCAGCAGAACTACAGGGGACTATGGCTACACCTTC. This codes for CASRTTGDYGYTF.